What follows are 19 T cell receptor beta chains derived from one specimen sequenced in a study of OX40 agonist ivuxolimab in advanced cancers. The method was immunoSEQ multiplex PCR; TCRdb's version includes in-frame clones alone and lacks a portion of them. The sample consists of 91,000 or so clones, roughly 95% of them appearing once. The specimen was CD4+ or CD8+ T cells sorted from blood, collected in a trial of the OX40 agonist ivuxolimab. All receptors derive from an adult with an advanced solid tumor such as melanoma, head and neck, liver or kidney cancer.

This sequence joins TRBV14 and TRBJ2-7; D gene uncertain. CDR1 SGHDN and CDR2 FVKESK come from the germline V gene. V lost 6 bases and J 0 bases, leaving 9 bases between the germline ends. The CDR3 spans 13 residues. This CDR3 is CASRSLDSYEQYF. In nucleotides, the CDR3 is TGTGCCAGCAGGTCCTTAGACTCCTACGAGCAGTACTTC.

The V and J genes are TRBV29-1 and TRBJ1-4, with TRBD1 as a possible D gene (6 bases). CDR1 and CDR2 (germline): SQVTM, ANQGSEA. The CDR3 loop spans 13 amino acids. V was pared by 3 bases and J by 3 bases, with 8 bases between. CDR3 in amino acids: CSVEGAANEKLFF. The CDR3 DNA sequence: TGCAGCGTTGAGGGGGCGGCTAATGAAAAACTGTTTTTT. Complete variable domain (other parts from reference TRBV29-1 and TRBJ1-4): SAVISQKPSRDICQRGTSLTIQCQVDSQVTMMFWYRQQPGQSLTLIATANQGSEATYESGFVIDKFPISRPNLTFSTLTVSNMSPEDSSIYLCSVEGAANEKLFFGSGTQLSVL.

The V and J genes are TRBV7-9 and TRBJ1-1, with no clear D. The length of the CDR3 is 13 residues. The germline gives CDR1 SEHNR, CDR2 FQNEAQ (reference sequence). V lost 2 bases, J lost 0 bases, and 4 bases lay in between. The CDR3 region is CASSLTVNTEAFF. CDR3 nucleotides: TGTGCCAGCAGCTTAACAGTGAACACTGAAGCTTTCTTT.

V is TRBV5-8 and J is TRBJ1-5; 7 nucleotides align to TRBD1. This CDR3 is built from 14 residues. J gave up 3 bases and V 5 bases, and 5 bases lay outside the gene matches. Germline V gene data show CDR1 as SGHTS and CDR2 as YDEGEE. CDR3 region: CASSRDSINQPQHF. CDR3 DNA: TGTGCCAGCAGTCGGGACAGTATCAATCAGCCCCAGCATTTT.

V and J are TRBV7-7 and TRBJ2-1; 7 nucleotides match TRBD2. CDR1 and CDR2 from the germline V gene are SSHAT and FNYEAQ (reference sequence). The ends lost 5 bases at V and 1 base at J; junction bases unmatched: 5. The CDR3 has 15 amino acids. CDR3 nucleotides: TGTGCCAGCAGCCTAACGGGGGGTTCCTACAATGAGCAGTTCTTC. It is translated as CASSLTGGSYNEQFF.

V and J are TRBV6-5 and TRBJ1-3; the D is unclear. V gave up 6 bases and J gave up 4 bases, with 13 bases separating them. The CDR3 covers 14 residues. Germline assignment: CDR1 MNHEY and CDR2 SVGAGI. CDR3 in amino acids: CASRNDLAGNTIYF. DNA for the CDR3: TGTGCCAGCAGAAACGATTTGGCAGGAAACACCATATATTTT.

The chain joins TRBV6-1 to TRBJ1-5, with 7 positions matching TRBD1. V trimming: 4 bases; J trimming: 5 bases; junction bases outside the gene matches: 11. Per germline, CDR1 MNHNS and CDR2 SASEGT. The CDR3 totals 16 residues. CDR3 in amino acids: CASSATLQGTHQPQHF. CDR3 coding DNA: TGTGCCAGCAGTGCTACCCTACAGGGGACCCATCAGCCCCAGCATTTT.

The genes are TRBV5-8 and TRBJ1-1, with D hard to call. CDR3 length: 14 residues. V lost 4 bases and J 7 bases, leaving 17 bases between the germline ends. Looked up from germline, CDR1 is SGHTS and CDR2 is YDEGEE. In DNA, the CDR3 is TGTGCCAGCAGCCCCCTGGGTGAGGTGGGTGAAGCTTTCTTT. Translation gives CASSPLGEVGEAFF. Full variable domain (outside the CDR3, taken from reference TRBV5-8 and TRBJ1-1): EAGVTQSPTHLIKTRGQQATLRCSPISGHTSVYWYQQALGLGLQFLLWYDEGEERNRGNFPPRFSGRQFPNYSSELNVNALELEDSALYLCASSPLGEVGEAFFGQGTRLTVV.

The rearrangement joins TRBV9 to TRBJ2-1; 7 positions match TRBD2. V was pared by 2 bases and J by 8 bases, with 7 bases of the junction left unmatched. The length of the CDR3 is 14 residues. CDR1 and CDR2 from the germline V gene are SGDLS and YYNGEE. CDR3 in DNA: TGTGCCAGCAGCGTTCCGGGGAGGGGCTATGAGCAGTTCTTC. Its protein product is CASSVPGRGYEQFF. Drawing the rest from reference TRBV9 and TRBJ2-1, the complete variable domain is DSGVTQTPKHLITATGQRVTLRCSPRSGDLSVYWYQQSLDQGLQFLIQYYNGEERAKGNILERFSAQQFPDLHSELNLSSLELGDSALYFCASSVPGRGYEQFFGPGTRLTVL.

This rearrangement joins TRBV9 to TRBJ2-7, with no clear D. Germline V CDR1 and CDR2: SGDLS, YYNGEE. The length of the CDR3 is 15 residues. Trimming cost V 3 bases and J 1 base, with 14 bases left between them. Here the CDR3 DNA reads TGTGCCAGCAGCGCCTACCCAGGCCAATCCTACGAGCAGTACTTC. Amino acids: CASSAYPGQSYEQYF.

This clone was seen just once. The chain employs TRBV18 and TRBJ1-1, with D unresolved. The CDR3 has 14 amino acids. The V and J ends lost 0 bases and 0 bases respectively, with 5 bases between them. CDR1 and CDR2 (germline): KGHSH, LQKENI. The CDR3 is CASSPPALNTEAFF. The CDR3 DNA reads as TGTGCCAGCTCACCACCGGCACTGAACACTGAAGCTTTCTTT.

J is TRBJ2-7 and V is TRBV19; weak D call: TRBD1 (5 bases). The CDR3 spans 13 residues. Germline V gene sequence: CDR1 LNHDA, CDR2 SQIVND (reference sequence). Trimming removed 1 base at V and 1 base at J, with 5 bases between. The CDR3: CASSIGQSYEQYF. Written as DNA, the CDR3 is TGTGCCAGTAGTATAGGACAGTCCTACGAGCAGTACTTC.

The genes are TRBV23-1 and TRBJ2-3, with a weak D call TRBD1 (6 bases). TRBV23-1 is flagged as an ORF with uncertain function. The CDR3 covers 16 residues. V dropped 2 bases and J dropped 0 bases, with 12 bases sitting between them. The chain's CDR3 is CASSQPATGSTDTQYF. The CDR3 nucleotides are TGCGCCAGCAGTCAACCAGCGACAGGCAGCACAGATACGCAGTATTTT.

Concerning this clone itself: One junction end does not reproduce the germline sequence, and a read error may be involved. The rearrangement links TRBV7-9 to TRBJ2-7; the D gene is possibly TRBD2 (6 bases). This CDR3 contains 12 residues. Germline values: CDR1 SEHNR, CDR2 FQNEAQ (reference sequence). In DNA, the CDR3 is TGTGCCAGCAGCTTAGGGGGCGGGGCAGCAGGCTTC. Its protein is CASSLGGGAAGF.

The chain has TRBV11-2 and TRBJ2-3; 10 bases fit TRBD2. V trimming: 2 bases; J trimming: 4 bases; junction bases outside the gene matches: 3. CDR1 and CDR2 from the germline V gene are SGHAT and FQNNGV. The length of the CDR3 is 15 residues. CDR3 sequence: CASSLPGTSADTQYF. The CDR3 nucleotides are TGTGCCAGCAGCTTACCCGGGACTAGCGCAGATACGCAGTATTTT.

Notes on this clone: The sample holds other DNA sequences that translate to the same CDR3. The chain recombines TRBV19 with TRBJ2-7, with D unresolved. Germline V gene data show CDR1 as LNHDA and CDR2 as SQIVND (reference sequence). Trimming took 4 bases from V and 1 from J, leaving 11 bases between them. The CDR3 loop spans 14 amino acids. The CDR3 nucleotides are TGTGCCAGTAGTAAAGACCAGACATCCTACGAGCAGTACTTC. Translated, it gives CASSKDQTSYEQYF.

Note on this clone: This sample also contains other DNA sequences that code for the same CDR3. The V gene is TRBV19, the J gene TRBJ2-3, with D possibly matching TRBD2 (6 bases). V was shortened by 3 bases and J by 0 bases, with 16 bases between the two germline ends. This CDR3 has 17 residues. Germline V gene sequence: CDR1 LNHDA, CDR2 SQIVND (reference sequence). CDR3 residues: CASSIGGAGSSTDTQYF. The CDR3 region has the DNA TGTGCCAGTAGTATCGGAGGCGCGGGGTCTAGCACAGATACGCAGTATTTT.

This clone has a single count. This chain joins TRBV7-6 and TRBJ1-1; D unresolved. Trimming shortened V by 1 base and J by 5 bases, and 8 bases separated the two germline ends. Germline V gene sequence: CDR1 SGHVS, CDR2 FNYEAQ. This CDR3 is 13 amino acids long. The CDR3: CASSLDRGTEAFF. In nucleotides, the CDR3 is TGTGCCAGCAGCTTAGACCGTGGGACTGAAGCTTTCTTT.

The V gene is TRBV5-4, the J gene TRBJ2-1; tentative D call: TRBD2 (7 bases). Germline V lookup: CDR1 SGHNT, CDR2 YYREEE (reference sequence). Trimming stripped 4 bases from V and 3 bases from J, with 14 bases between. The length of the CDR3 is 15 residues. The CDR3 loop reads CASSLTGGYYNEQFF. The CDR3 DNA is TGTGCCAGCAGCCTCACGGGGGGCTACTACAATGAGCAGTTCTTC.